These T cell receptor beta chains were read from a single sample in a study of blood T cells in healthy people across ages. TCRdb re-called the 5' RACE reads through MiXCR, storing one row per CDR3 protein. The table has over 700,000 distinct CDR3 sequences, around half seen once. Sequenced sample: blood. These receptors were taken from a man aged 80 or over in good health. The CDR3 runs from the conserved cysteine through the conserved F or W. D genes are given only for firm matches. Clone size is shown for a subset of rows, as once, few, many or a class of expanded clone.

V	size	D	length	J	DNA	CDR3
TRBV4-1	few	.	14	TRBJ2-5	TGCGCCAGCAGCCAAGCGGGGTTTGAAGAGACCCAGTACTTC	CASSQAGFEETQYF
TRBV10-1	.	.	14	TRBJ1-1	TGCGCCAGCAGTTCAGGGGCGATGAACACTGAAGCTTTCTTT	CASSSGAMNTEAFF
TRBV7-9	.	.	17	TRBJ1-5	TGTGCCAGCAGCTTAACCCGGGGGCAGAATAGCAATCAGCCCCAGCATTTT	CASSLTRGQNSNQPQHF
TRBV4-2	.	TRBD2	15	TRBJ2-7	TGTGCCAGCAGCCTGGCGGGGGGAGGGTCCGGTGAGCAGTACTTC	CASSLAGGGSGEQYF
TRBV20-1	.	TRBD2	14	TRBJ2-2	TGCAGTGCTAGACCTACTAGCGGGGCCGGGGAGCTGTTTTTT	CSARPTSGAGELFF
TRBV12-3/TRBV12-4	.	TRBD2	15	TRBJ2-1	TGTGCCAGCAGCTCGAGGGGAGGGGCCTACAATGAGCAGTCCTTC	CASSSRGGAYNEQSF
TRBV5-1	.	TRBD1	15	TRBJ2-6	TGCGCCAGCAGCCTGGGACAGACTGGGGCCAACGTCCTGACTTTC	CASSLGQTGANVLTF
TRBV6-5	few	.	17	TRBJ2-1	TGTGCCAGCAGTTACCCGAAAACAGGACACTCCTACAATGAGCAGTTCTTC	CASSYPKTGHSYNEQFF
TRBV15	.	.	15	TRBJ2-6	TGTGCCACCAGCAGATCGACCTCTGGGGCCAACGTCCTGACTTTC	CATSRSTSGANVLTF
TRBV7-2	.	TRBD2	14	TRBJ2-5	TGTGCCAGCAGCTTAGCCAGACTAGCGGAAGAGCAGTACTTC	CASSLARLAEEQYF